This entry concerns a single TCR beta chain. What it binds is not known. Blood genomic DNA input for TRB amplification was roughly 230-550 ng. These data are taken from a study of T and B cells in COVID-19 patients. On the study more broadly: Peripheral blood came from COVID-19 patients with active infection or after recovery.

BIOMED2 TRB-A/B primer pools were used in multiplex TRB PCR. TCRdb processed the multiplex PCR reads anew with MiXCR; each CDR3 protein has one entry. The repertoire includes about 9,300 distinct CDR3 sequences, over 35% of them detected once, and about 50% sits in the top ten. The CDR3 covers 12 residues. V dropped 6 bases and J dropped 2 bases, with 8 bases sitting between them. Study results and caveats: Few blood samples existed from mildly ill patients during symptoms or early in severe cases.

The clonotype comes from a human donor with active COVID-19. The sample was blood. The V and J genes are TRBV12-3 or TRBV12-4 and TRBJ2-7; D is unresolved. CDR3 protein: CASSQTTYEQYF. The CDR3 DNA reads as TGTGCCAGCAGCCAAACCACCTACGAGCAGTACTTC.